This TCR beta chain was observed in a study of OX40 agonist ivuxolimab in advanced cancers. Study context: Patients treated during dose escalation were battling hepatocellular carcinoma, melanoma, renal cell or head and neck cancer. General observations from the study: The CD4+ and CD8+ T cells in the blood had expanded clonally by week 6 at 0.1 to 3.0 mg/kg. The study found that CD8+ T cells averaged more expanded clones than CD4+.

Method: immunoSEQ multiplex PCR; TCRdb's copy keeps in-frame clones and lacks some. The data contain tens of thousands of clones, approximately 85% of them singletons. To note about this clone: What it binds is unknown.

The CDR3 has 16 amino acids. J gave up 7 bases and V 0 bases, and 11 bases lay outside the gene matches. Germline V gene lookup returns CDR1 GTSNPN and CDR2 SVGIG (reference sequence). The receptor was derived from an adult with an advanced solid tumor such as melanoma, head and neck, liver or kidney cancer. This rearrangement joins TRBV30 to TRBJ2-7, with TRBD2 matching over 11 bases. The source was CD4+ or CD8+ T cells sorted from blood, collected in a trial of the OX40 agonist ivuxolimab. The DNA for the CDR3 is TGTGCCTGGAGTGTATCTTTTAGCGGGGGGGCGGGAGAGCAGTACTTC. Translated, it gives CAWSVSFSGGAGEQYF.